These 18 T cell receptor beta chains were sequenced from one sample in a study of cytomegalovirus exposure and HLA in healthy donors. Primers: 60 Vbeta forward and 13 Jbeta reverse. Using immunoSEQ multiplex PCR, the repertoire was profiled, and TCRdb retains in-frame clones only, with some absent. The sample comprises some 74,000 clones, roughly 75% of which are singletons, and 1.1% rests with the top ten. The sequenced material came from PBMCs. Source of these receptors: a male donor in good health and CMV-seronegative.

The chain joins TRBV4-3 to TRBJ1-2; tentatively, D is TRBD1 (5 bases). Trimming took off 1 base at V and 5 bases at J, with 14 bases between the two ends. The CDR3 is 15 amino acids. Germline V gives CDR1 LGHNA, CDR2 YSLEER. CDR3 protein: CASSQVGREEYGYTF. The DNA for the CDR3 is TGCGCCAGCAGCCAAGTGGGCAGGGAGGAGTATGGCTACACCTTC.

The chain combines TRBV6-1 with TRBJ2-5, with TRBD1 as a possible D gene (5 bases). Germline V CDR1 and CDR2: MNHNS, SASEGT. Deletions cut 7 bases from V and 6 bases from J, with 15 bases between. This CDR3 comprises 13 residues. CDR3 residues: CASNTGPIKTQYF. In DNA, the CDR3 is TGTGCCAGCAACACAGGCCCAATAAAGACCCAGTACTTC.

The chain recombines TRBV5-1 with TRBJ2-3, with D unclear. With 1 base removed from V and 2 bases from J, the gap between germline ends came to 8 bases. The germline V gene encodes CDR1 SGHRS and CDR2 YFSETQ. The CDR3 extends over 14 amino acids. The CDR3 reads CASSLLELTDTQYF. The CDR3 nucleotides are TGCGCCAGCAGCTTGTTAGAGCTCACAGATACGCAGTATTTT.

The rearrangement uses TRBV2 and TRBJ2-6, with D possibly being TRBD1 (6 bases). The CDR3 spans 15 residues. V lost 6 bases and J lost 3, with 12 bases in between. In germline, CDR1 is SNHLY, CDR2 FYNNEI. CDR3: CASSHEGVGANVLTF. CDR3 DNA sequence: TGTGCCAGCAGCCATGAGGGGGTTGGGGCCAACGTCCTGACTTTC.

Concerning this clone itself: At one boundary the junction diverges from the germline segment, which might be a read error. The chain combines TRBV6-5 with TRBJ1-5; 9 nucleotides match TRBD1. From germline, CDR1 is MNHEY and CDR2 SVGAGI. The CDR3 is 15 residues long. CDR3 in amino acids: CASSYSRDRVQPQNF. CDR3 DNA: TGTGCCAGCAGTTACTCTCGGGACAGGGTGCAGCCCCAGAATTTT.

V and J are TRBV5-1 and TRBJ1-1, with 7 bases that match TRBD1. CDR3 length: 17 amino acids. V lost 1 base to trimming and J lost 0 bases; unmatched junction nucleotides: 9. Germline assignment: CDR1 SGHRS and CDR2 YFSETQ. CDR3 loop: CASSLHRGRTVNTEAFF. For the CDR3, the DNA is TGCGCCAGCAGCTTGCACAGGGGAAGGACCGTGAACACTGAAGCTTTCTTT. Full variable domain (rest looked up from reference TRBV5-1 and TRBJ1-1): KAGVTQTPRYLIKTRGQQVTLSCSPISGHRSVSWYQQTPGQGLQFLFEYFSETQRNKGNFPGRFSGRQFSNSRSEMNVSTLELGDSALYLCASSLHRGRTVNTEAFFGQGTRLTVV.

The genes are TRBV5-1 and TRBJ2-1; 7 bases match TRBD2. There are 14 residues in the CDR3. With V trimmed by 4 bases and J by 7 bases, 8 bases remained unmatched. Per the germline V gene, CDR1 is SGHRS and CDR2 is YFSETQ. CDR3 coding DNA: TGCGCCAGCAGCCTCGGGACGGGAGGAAATGAGCAGTTCTTC. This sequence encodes CASSLGTGGNEQFF.

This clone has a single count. This CDR3 reads CASSRPGQGDSPLHF. The CDR3 DNA follows: TGTGCCAGCAGTAGGCCGGGACAGGGGGATTCACCCCTCCACTTT. This rearrangement joins TRBV25-1 to TRBJ1-6; TRBD1 matches at 11 bases. Germline assignment: CDR1 MGHDK and CDR2 SYGVNS. Germline trimming cut 5 bases from V and 8 bases from J; bases unmatched to any gene: 5. The CDR3 is 15 amino acids.

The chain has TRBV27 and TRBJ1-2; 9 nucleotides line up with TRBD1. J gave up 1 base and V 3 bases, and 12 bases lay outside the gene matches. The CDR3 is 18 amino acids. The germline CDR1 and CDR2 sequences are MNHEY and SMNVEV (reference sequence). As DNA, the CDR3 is TGTGCCAGCAGTTTCACTCCCGGGACAGGGACGTATAACTATGGCTACACCTTC. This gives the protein CASSFTPGTGTYNYGYTF.

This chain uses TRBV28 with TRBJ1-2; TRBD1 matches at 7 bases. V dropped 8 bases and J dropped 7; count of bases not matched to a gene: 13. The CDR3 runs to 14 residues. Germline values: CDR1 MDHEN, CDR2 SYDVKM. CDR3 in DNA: TGTGCCAGCTCAACGACAGGGAGAGAGGGTGGCTACACCTTC. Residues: CASSTTGREGGYTF.

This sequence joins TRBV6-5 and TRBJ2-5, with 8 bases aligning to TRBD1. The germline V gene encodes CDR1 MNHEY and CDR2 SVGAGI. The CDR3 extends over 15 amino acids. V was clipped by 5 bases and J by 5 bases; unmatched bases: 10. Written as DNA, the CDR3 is TGTGCCAGCAGTGCACGTTTGCAGGGGGCCGAGACCCAGTACTTC. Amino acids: CASSARLQGAETQYF.

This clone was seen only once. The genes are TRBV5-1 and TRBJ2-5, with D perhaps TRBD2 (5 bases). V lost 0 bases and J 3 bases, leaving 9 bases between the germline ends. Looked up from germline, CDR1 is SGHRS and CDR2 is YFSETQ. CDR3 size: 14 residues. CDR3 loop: CASSLATREETQYF. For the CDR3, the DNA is TGCGCCAGCAGCTTGGCCACTAGGGAAGAGACCCAGTACTTC.

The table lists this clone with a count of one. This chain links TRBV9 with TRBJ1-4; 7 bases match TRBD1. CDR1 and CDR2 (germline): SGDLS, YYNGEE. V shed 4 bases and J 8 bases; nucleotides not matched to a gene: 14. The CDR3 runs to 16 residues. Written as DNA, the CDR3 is TGTGCCAGCAGCTCTCACCCGGCAGGGGGTAGGGAAAAACTGTTTTTT. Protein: CASSSHPAGGREKLFF.

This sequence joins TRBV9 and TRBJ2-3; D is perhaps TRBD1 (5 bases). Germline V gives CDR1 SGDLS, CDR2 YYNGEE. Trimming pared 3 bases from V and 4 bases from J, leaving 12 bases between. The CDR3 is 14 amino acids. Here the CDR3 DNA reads TGTGCCAGCAGCGCGGCCCTACAGGCAGATACGCAGTATTTT. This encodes CASSAALQADTQYF.

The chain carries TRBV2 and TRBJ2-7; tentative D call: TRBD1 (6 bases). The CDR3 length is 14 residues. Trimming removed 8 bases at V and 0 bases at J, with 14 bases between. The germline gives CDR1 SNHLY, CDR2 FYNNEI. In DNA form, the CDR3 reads TGTGCCAGCCAGAAAACGGACAGCTCCTACGAGCAGTACTTC. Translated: CASQKTDSSYEQYF.

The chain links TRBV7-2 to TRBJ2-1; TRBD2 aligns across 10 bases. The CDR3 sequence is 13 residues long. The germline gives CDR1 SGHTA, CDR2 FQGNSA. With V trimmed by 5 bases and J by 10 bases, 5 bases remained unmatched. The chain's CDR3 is CASSPQTSGEQFF. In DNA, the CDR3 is TGTGCCAGCAGCCCCCAGACTAGCGGGGAGCAGTTCTTC.

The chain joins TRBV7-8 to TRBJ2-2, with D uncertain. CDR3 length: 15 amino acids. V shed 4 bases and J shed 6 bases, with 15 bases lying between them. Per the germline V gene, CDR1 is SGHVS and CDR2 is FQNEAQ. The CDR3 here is CASSSKTGSAGELFF. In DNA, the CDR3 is TGTGCCAGCAGCTCAAAGACGGGTTCTGCCGGGGAGCTGTTTTTT.

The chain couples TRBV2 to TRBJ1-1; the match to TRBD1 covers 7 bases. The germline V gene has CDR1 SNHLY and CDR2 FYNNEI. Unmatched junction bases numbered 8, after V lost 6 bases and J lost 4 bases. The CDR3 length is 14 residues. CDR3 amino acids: CASSGARGSTEAFF. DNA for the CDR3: TGTGCCAGCAGCGGAGCCAGGGGGAGCACTGAAGCTTTCTTT.